This TCR beta chain emerged from a study of spatial heterogeneity in lung cancer. Germline V gene lookup returns CDR1 MNHNS and CDR2 SASEGT. V was shortened by 4 bases and J by 4 bases, with 11 bases between the two germline ends. CDR3 size: 14 residues. TCRdb called the 5' RACE reads again in MiXCR, with one record for every CDR3 protein. Of about 13,000 distinct CDR3 sequences listed, around 5.6% are singletons. The time point is: sample taken at primary tumor resection. Patients with untreated early-stage non-small cell lung cancer, numbering roughly 69, were the donors. Researchers sequenced whole RNA taken from tumor, nontumor lung or frozen PBMC without sorting. This clonotype was counted many times. As yet, its antigen is unknown. Study results and caveats: The estimated TCR-seq coverage of tumor T cells amounted to roughly 6.7% when looking at alpha chains and around 13% when looking at beta chains. Tracking of tumor mutation counts was seen in expanded intratumoral alpha and beta TCR counts.

The chain combines TRBV6-1 with TRBJ1-5; possible D gene TRBD1, 6 bases. Specimen: lung tumor tissue, collected at surgery. This sequence originates from a female donor with early-stage non-small cell lung cancer. In DNA, the CDR3 is TGTGCCAGCAGTGGTAAGGGGGAGAATCAGCCCCAGCATTTT. Amino acids: CASSGKGENQPQHF.